The 18 T cell receptor beta chains in this list originate from one sample, sequenced in a study of blood T cell repertoires in COVID-19. Using immunoSEQ multiplex PCR, the repertoire was profiled, and TCRdb retains in-frame clones only, with some absent. The table lists 300,000 to 400,000 clones, roughly 90% of them singletons. The material sequenced was PBMCs or T cells enriched from blood (not recorded which). These receptors came from a woman aged 25 to 39 with acute COVID-19.

Concerning this clone: This sequence may be a read error, since a much larger clone differs from it by one base. The sample holds other DNA sequences that translate to the same CDR3. This rearrangement joins TRBV5-1 to TRBJ1-6, with TRBD1 as a possible D gene (6 bases). This CDR3 is 15 amino acids long. V lost 0 bases and J 4 bases, leaving 8 bases between the germline ends. From germline, CDR1 is SGHRS and CDR2 YFSETQ. This chain's CDR3 is CASSLEGGYNSPLHF. The CDR3 DNA reads TGCGCCAGCAGCTTGGAAGGGGGATATAATTCACCCCTCCACTTT. Using reference TRBV5-1 and TRBJ1-6 for the parts outside the CDR3, the full variable domain is KAGVTQTPRYLIKTRGQQVTLSCSPISGHRSVSWYQQTPGQGLQFLFEYFSETQRNKGNFPGRFSGRQFSNSRSEMNVSTLELGDSALYLCASSLEGGYNSPLHFGNGTRLTVT.

This clone was counted a few times. The genes are TRBV6-5 and TRBJ2-2; 7 positions match TRBD1. V gave up 5 bases and J gave up 5 bases; unmatched junction bases: 5. Germline CDR1 reads MNHEY; CDR2 reads SVGAGI. The CDR3 extends over 14 amino acids. DNA of the CDR3: TGTGCCAGCAGTATATACAGGGGTACCGGGGAGCTGTTTTTT. Protein product: CASSIYRGTGELFF.

The genes are TRBV5-1 and TRBJ1-2; 9 bases line up with TRBD1. The CDR3 loop spans 15 amino acids. CDR1 and CDR2 from the germline V gene are SGHRS and YFSETQ. J lost 2 bases, V lost 1 base, and 3 bases had no gene match. The CDR3 DNA reads as TGCGCCAGCAGCTTGCTCGGACAGGGGAACTATGGCTACACCTTC. Residues: CASSLLGQGNYGYTF.

This sequence joins TRBV2 and TRBJ1-2; D not resolved. V lost 2 bases, J lost 8 bases, and 12 bases lay in between. The CDR3 has 13 amino acids. The germline gives CDR1 SNHLY, CDR2 FYNNEI. The CDR3 region has the DNA TGTGCCAGCAGTGAATCCCTTTTGCGGGGCTACACCTTC. As protein: CASSESLLRGYTF.

V usage is TRBV7-2 and J usage is TRBJ2-2; TRBD1 is a possible D gene (5 bases). The CDR3 has 17 amino acids. V lost 1 base, J lost 6 bases, and 18 bases lay in between. Germline values: CDR1 SGHTA, CDR2 FQGNSA. In DNA form, the CDR3 reads TGTGCCAGCAGCTTAGGGGCAGGGTTTGCTGGTTCCGGGGAGCTGTTTTTT. It encodes CASSLGAGFAGSGELFF.

The V gene is TRBV9, the J gene TRBJ1-4, with 9 positions matching TRBD1. The germline gives CDR1 SGDLS, CDR2 YYNGEE. Unmatched junction bases numbered 7, after V lost 4 bases and J lost 6 bases. The CDR3 sequence is 15 residues long. CDR3 sequence reads: CASSTTGTGHEKLFF. The CDR3 DNA reads TGTGCCAGCAGCACAACCGGGACAGGGCATGAAAAACTGTTTTTT. Based on the CDR3 plus reference TRBV9 and TRBJ1-4, the full variable domain is DSGVTQTPKHLITATGQRVTLRCSPRSGDLSVYWYQQSLDQGLQFLIQYYNGEERAKGNILERFSAQQFPDLHSELNLSSLELGDSALYFCASSTTGTGHEKLFFGSGTQLSVL.

The chain recombines TRBV10-3 with TRBJ1-5, with D perhaps matching TRBD1 (6 bases). This CDR3 region has 13 residues. V dropped 5 bases and J dropped 7 bases, with 12 bases sitting between them. Germline lookup yields CDR1 ENHRY and CDR2 SYGVKD. The CDR3 coding sequence is TGTGCCATCAGTACCATACAGGGCCAGCCCCAGCATTTT. Amino acid sequence: CAISTIQGQPQHF.

The rearrangement joins TRBV11-2 to TRBJ1-4, with D possibly TRBD1 on 5 matching bases. Deletions cut 4 bases from V and 0 bases from J, with 6 bases between. The germline V gene encodes CDR1 SGHAT and CDR2 FQNNGV. This CDR3 is built from 14 residues. CDR3 region: CASSSTATNEKLFF. CDR3 bases: TGTGCCAGCAGCTCGACAGCAACTAATGAAAAACTGTTTTTT. The full variable domain, completed using reference TRBV11-2 and TRBJ1-4, is EAGVAQSPRYKIIEKRQSVAFWCNPISGHATLYWYQQILGQGPKLLIQFQNNGVVDDSQLPKDRFSAERLKGVDSTLKIQPAKLEDSAVYLCASSSTATNEKLFFGSGTQLSVL.

The CDR3 nucleotides are TGTGCCAGCAGCTTGGCAGGGGGCATGAACACTGAAGCTTTCTTT. Amino acid sequence: CASSLAGGMNTEAFF. The V gene is TRBV7-9, the J gene TRBJ1-1; TRBD1 agrees at 8 bases. The CDR3 runs to 15 residues. Germline CDR1 is SEHNR and CDR2 is FQNEAQ (reference sequence). V lost 3 bases to trimming and J lost 0 bases; unmatched junction nucleotides: 3.

The chain has TRBV6-4 and TRBJ1-3; a weak D match, TRBD1 (5 bases). V was clipped by 6 bases and J by 2 bases, with 14 bases between them. The length of the CDR3 is 15 residues. Germline lookup yields CDR1 MRHNA and CDR2 SNTAGT. In nucleotides, the CDR3 is TGTGCCAGCAGCGGGCGGAGGGGCACTGGAAACACCATATATTTT. It specifies CASSGRRGTGNTIYF.

The J gene is TRBJ1-5, the V gene TRBV2; a possible D gene is TRBD1 (5 bases). Germline assignment: CDR1 SNHLY and CDR2 FYNNEI. Between the trimmed V and J ends, which lost 7 bases and 0 bases, there was a span of 13 bases. The CDR3 extends over 15 amino acids. The CDR3 DNA sequence: TGTGCCAGCACCCCGGGGGGATTTAGCAATCAGCCCCAGCATTTT. Its protein product is CASTPGGFSNQPQHF.

The V gene is TRBV30, the J gene TRBJ1-6; D gene unclear. There are 15 residues in the CDR3. V was pared by 4 bases and J by 3 bases, with 13 bases between. Germline values: CDR1 GTSNPN, CDR2 SVGIG (reference sequence). CDR3 residues: CAWTDEAVYNSPLHF. DNA of the CDR3: TGTGCCTGGACGGATGAGGCGGTCTATAATTCACCCCTCCACTTT.

The chain links TRBV3-1 (or the pseudogene TRBV3-2) to TRBJ1-1; 7 bases agree with TRBD1. The V gene's germline CDR1 is LGHDT and CDR2 YNNKEL (reference sequence). V shed 3 bases, J shed 6 bases, and the junction held 4 bases outside the gene matches. CDR3 length: 13 residues. CDR3 bases: TGTGCCAGCAGCCAGCAGGGGGTTTCTGAAGCTTTCTTT. Its protein product is CASSQQGVSEAFF.

This chain links TRBV3-1 (or the pseudogene TRBV3-2) with TRBJ2-1; 7 nucleotides agree with TRBD1. This CDR3 contains 16 residues. Germline values: CDR1 LGHDT, CDR2 YNNKEL (reference sequence). Losses at the gene ends were 4 bases for V and 0 bases for J; bases not matched to a gene: 6. The CDR3 loop is CASSRRDSGSYNEQFF. In nucleotides, the CDR3 is TGTGCCAGCAGCCGCCGGGACAGCGGCTCCTACAATGAGCAGTTCTTC.

V gene TRBV7-2 combines with J gene TRBJ2-1, with D perhaps matching TRBD2 (6 bases). From germline, CDR1 is SGHTA and CDR2 FQGNSA. The V and J ends lost 2 bases and 9 bases respectively, with 11 bases between them. CDR3 length equals 13 residues. CDR3 nucleotide sequence: TGTGCCAGCAGCTTAAGGACTACCCGTGAGCAGTTCTTC. Translated: CASSLRTTREQFF. Combining the CDR3 with reference TRBV7-2 and TRBJ2-1 gives the whole variable domain GAGVSQSPSNKVTEKGKDVELRCDPISGHTALYWYRQSLGQGLEFLIYFQGNSAPDKSGLPSDRFSAERTGGSVSTLTIQRTQQEDSAVYLCASSLRTTREQFFGPGTRLTVL.

The V and J genes are TRBV7-3 and TRBJ2-1, with a tentative D call TRBD2 (6 bases). The CDR3 length is 15 residues. Trimming removed 5 bases from V and 4 bases from J, with 15 bases in between. Per germline, CDR1 SGHTA and CDR2 FQGTGA. In DNA, the CDR3 is TGTGCCAGCAGCCAAGGGGCGGGGTTGTACAATGAGCAGTTCTTC. It yields the protein CASSQGAGLYNEQFF.

The chain has TRBV9 and TRBJ2-2; 7 bases fit TRBD2. CDR1 and CDR2 from the germline V gene are SGDLS and YYNGEE. V lost 0 bases and J lost 6; bases outside the gene matches: 17. The CDR3 consists of 19 residues. CDR3 loop: CASSVVRGEYTGPPGELFF. DNA for the CDR3: TGTGCCAGCAGCGTAGTCCGGGGGGAATACACGGGGCCCCCCGGGGAGCTGTTTTTT.

The chain employs TRBV10-2 and TRBJ1-2; TRBD1 agrees at 8 bases. V lost 6 bases, J lost 4 bases, and 1 base stayed unmatched. The CDR3 is 12 amino acids. Germline V gives CDR1 WSHSY, CDR2 SAAADI. CDR3 sequence (DNA): TGCGCCAGCAGAGACAGGGGCTATGGCTACACCTTC. As protein: CASRDRGYGYTF.